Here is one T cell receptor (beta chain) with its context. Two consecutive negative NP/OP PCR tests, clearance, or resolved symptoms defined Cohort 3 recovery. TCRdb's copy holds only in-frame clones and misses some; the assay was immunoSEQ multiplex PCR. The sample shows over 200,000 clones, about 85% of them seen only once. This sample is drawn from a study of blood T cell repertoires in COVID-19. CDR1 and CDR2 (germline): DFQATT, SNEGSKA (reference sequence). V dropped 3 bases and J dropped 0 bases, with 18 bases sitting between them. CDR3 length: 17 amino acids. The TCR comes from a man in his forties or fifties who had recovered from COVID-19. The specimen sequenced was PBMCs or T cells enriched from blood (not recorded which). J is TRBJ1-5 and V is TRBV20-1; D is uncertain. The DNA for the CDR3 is TGCAGTGCTAGTTTGGTTGCGGCCTACCATAGCAATCAGCCCCAGCATTTT. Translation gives CSASLVAAYHSNQPQHF.